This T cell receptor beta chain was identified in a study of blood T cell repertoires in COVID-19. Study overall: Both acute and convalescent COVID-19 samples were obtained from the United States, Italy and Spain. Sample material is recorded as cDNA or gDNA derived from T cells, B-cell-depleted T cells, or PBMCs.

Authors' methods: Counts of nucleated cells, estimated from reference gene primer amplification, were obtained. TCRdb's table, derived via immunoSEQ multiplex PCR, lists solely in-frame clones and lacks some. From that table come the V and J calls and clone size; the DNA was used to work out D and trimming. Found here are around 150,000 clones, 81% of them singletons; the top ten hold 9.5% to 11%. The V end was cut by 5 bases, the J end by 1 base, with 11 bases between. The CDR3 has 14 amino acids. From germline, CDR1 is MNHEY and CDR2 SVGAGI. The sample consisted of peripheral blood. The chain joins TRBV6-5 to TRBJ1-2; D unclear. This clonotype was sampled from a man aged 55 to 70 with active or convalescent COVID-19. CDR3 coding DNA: TGTGCCAGCAGTCATGAGACACTTAACTATGGCTACACCTTC. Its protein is CASSHETLNYGYTF.